These 11 T cell receptor beta chains share one sample of origin, sequenced in a study of T cell changes during pregnancy in multiple sclerosis. Generated by immunoSEQ multiplex PCR, the TCRdb table keeps only in-frame clones and is missing some. Of roughly 24,000 clones listed, around 87% are singletons. The source was CD4+ T cells from peripheral blood mononuclear cells, collected in the second trimester of pregnancy. Every receptor here comes from a female donor in good health, enrolled as a control in a pregnancy study.

The count of this clone is one. This chain connects TRBV7-3 to TRBJ2-3; 7 positions match TRBD2. J gave up 0 bases and V 0 bases, and 0 bases lay outside the gene matches. From germline, CDR1 is SGHTA and CDR2 FQGTGA. This CDR3 spans 15 amino acids. The CDR3: CASSLTSGSTDTQYF. In DNA, the CDR3 is TGTGCCAGCAGCTTAACTAGCGGGAGCACAGATACGCAGTATTTT.

The count of this clone is one. J is TRBJ2-1 and V is TRBV6-6, with TRBD2 as a possible D gene (7 bases). Germline V gene sequence: CDR1 MNHNY, CDR2 SVGAGI (reference sequence). With 2 bases removed from V and 4 bases from J, the gap between germline ends came to 12 bases. The CDR3 is 15 amino acids. CDR3 nucleotide sequence: TGTGCCAGCAGTTACGGGCGGGGGCTTTACAATGAGCAGTTCTTC. Protein sequence: CASSYGRGLYNEQFF.

This clone was picked up one time. The V call is TRBV4-1, the J call TRBJ2-3; possible D gene TRBD2, 6 bases. V was shortened by 5 bases and J by 1 base, with 25 bases between the two germline ends. Per germline, CDR1 MGHRA and CDR2 YSYEKL. This CDR3 contains 19 residues. The CDR3 protein is CASSSHLNLAEIRTDTQYF. Here the CDR3 DNA reads TGCGCCAGCAGCTCTCACTTAAATTTAGCGGAAATCCGCACAGATACGCAGTATTTT.

The V gene is TRBV28, the J gene TRBJ2-4, with TRBD2 matching over 13 bases. The V gene end was trimmed by 6 bases and the J gene end by 12 bases; junction bases not matched to a gene: 11. Germline CDR1 MDHEN, CDR2 SYDVKM. The CDR3 is 15 amino acids. In nucleotides, the CDR3 is TGTGCCAGCAGCCTACAGACTAGCGGGAGGTCTAATCAGTACTTC. It encodes CASSLQTSGRSNQYF.

V is TRBV11-2 and J is TRBJ2-5, with a possible D match to TRBD1 (5 bases). CDR1 and CDR2 from the germline V gene are SGHAT and FQNNGV. V dropped 2 bases and J dropped 2 bases, with 18 bases sitting between them. This CDR3 region has 17 residues. The CDR3 region is CASSLFPSGRAQETQYF. The CDR3 bases are TGTGCCAGCAGCTTATTCCCATCGGGCAGGGCGCAAGAGACCCAGTACTTC.

This chain uses TRBV28 with TRBJ2-7; 10 nucleotides line up with TRBD2. Germline V gene sequence: CDR1 MDHEN, CDR2 SYDVKM. This CDR3 contains 14 residues. Trimming at V came to 2 bases and at J to 6 bases, leaving 4 bases not matched to a gene. CDR3 loop: CASSLLAGESEQYF. The DNA of the CDR3 is TGTGCCAGCAGTTTACTAGCGGGAGAGAGCGAGCAGTACTTC.

V and J are TRBV5-8 and TRBJ2-2, with 7 bases fitting TRBD2. In germline, CDR1 is SGHTS, CDR2 YDEGEE. V lost 0 bases and J lost 4; bases outside the gene matches: 9. The CDR3 is 17 amino acids. Here the CDR3 DNA reads TGTGCCAGCAGCTTGGGGGCGTCGGGAGGAGTCACCGGGGAGCTGTTTTTT. This gives the protein CASSLGASGGVTGELFF.

This clone was recorded once. This chain links TRBV7-2 with TRBJ2-1, with 8 bases matching TRBD2. The germline V gene encodes CDR1 SGHTA and CDR2 FQGNSA. The CDR3 runs 16 residues. V shed 1 base and J 2 bases; nucleotides not matched to a gene: 4. The CDR3 DNA is TGTGCCAGCAGCTTAGGGAGCGGGAGCGCCTACAATGAGCAGTTCTTC. Its protein is CASSLGSGSAYNEQFF.

The V and J genes are TRBV12-5 and TRBJ2-7; 10 bases match TRBD2. The trim removed 5 bases at V and 0 bases at J, leaving 13 bases unmatched. The V gene's germline CDR1 is LGHNT and CDR2 FRNRAP. The CDR3 contains 18 residues. CDR3 amino acids: CASGPLKAGGPHSYEQYF. The CDR3 nucleotides are TGTGCTAGTGGTCCCCTAAAAGCGGGGGGGCCCCACTCCTACGAGCAGTACTTC.

V and J are TRBV7-3 and TRBJ2-3; 10 nucleotides line up with TRBD1. Germline CDR1 SGHTA, CDR2 FQGTGA. Unmatched junction bases numbered 7, after V lost 3 bases and J lost 4 bases. The CDR3 runs 16 residues. CDR3 nucleotide sequence: TGTGCCAGCAGCTTCGCCGGGACAGGGGCTCCAGATACGCAGTATTTT. This translates into CASSFAGTGAPDTQYF.

DNA for the CDR3: TGTGCCAGCAGCCCCCTTCAGGGGAAGGACTATGGCTACACCTTC. Amino acids: CASSPLQGKDYGYTF. The V and J genes are TRBV11-2 and TRBJ1-2; TRBD1 might be the D (6 bases). Between the trimmed V and J ends, which lost 5 bases and 3 bases, there was a span of 16 bases. The CDR3 runs to 15 residues. CDR1 is SGHAT, CDR2 FQNNGV, per germline.